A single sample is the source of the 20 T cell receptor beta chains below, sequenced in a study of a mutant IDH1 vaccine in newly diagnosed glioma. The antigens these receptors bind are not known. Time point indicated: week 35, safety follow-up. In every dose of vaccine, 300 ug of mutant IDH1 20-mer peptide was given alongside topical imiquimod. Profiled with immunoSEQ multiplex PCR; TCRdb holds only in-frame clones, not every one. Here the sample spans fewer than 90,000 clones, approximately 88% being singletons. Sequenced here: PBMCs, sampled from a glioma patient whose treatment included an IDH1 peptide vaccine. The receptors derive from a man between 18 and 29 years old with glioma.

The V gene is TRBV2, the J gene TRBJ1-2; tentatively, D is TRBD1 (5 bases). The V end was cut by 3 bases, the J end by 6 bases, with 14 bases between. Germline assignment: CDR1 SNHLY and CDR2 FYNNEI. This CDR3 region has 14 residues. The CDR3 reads CASSERGATDGYTF. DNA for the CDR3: TGTGCCAGCAGTGAGAGGGGTGCAACTGATGGCTACACCTTC.

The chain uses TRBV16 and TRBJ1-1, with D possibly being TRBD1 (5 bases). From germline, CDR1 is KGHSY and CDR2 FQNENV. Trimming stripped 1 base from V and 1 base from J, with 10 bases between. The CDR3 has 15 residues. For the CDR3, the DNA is TGTGCCAGCAGCCAATTGTCAGGGCAGAACACTGAAGCTTTCTTT. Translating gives CASSQLSGQNTEAFF.

The CDR3: CASRLGLNTEAFF. CDR3 nucleotides: TGTGCCAGCAGGTTGGGGCTGAACACTGAAGCTTTCTTT. The chain carries TRBV6-1 and TRBJ1-1; weak D call: TRBD1 (5 bases). The V end lost 6 bases, the J end lost 0 bases, and 8 bases lay between the germline ends. CDR1 and CDR2 (germline): MNHNS, SASEGT. This CDR3 has 13 residues.

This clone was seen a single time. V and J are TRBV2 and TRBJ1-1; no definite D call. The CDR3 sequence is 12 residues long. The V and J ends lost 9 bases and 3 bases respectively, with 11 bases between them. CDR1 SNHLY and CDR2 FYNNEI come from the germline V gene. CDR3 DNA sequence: TGTGCCAGTCATTTTCAGTACACTGAAGCTTTCTTT. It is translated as CASHFQYTEAFF.

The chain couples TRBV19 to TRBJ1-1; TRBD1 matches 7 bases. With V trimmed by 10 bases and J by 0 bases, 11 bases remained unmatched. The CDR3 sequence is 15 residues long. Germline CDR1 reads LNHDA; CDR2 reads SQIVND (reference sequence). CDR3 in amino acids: CATSIEGQLNTEAFF. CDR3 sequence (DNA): TGTGCCACCTCGATCGAGGGACAGCTGAACACTGAAGCTTTCTTT.

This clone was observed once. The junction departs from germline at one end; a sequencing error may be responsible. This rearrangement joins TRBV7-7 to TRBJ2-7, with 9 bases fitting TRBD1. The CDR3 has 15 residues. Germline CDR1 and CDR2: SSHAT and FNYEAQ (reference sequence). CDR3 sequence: CASSPGQGPYYEQYF. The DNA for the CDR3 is TGTGCTAGCAGCCCTGGACAGGGGCCTTACTACGAGCAGTACTTC.

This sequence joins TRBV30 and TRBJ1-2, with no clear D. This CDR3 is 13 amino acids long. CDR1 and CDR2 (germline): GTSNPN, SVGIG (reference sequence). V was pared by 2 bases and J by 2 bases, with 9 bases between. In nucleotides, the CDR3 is TGTGCCTGGAGTAAAATAGGAAACTATGGCTACACCTTC. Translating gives CAWSKIGNYGYTF.

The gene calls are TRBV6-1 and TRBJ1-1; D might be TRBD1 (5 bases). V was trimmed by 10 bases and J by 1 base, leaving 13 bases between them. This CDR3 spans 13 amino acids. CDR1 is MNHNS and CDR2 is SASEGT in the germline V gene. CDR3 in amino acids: CATRASGNTEAFF. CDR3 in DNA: TGTGCCACCAGGGCTTCCGGGAACACTGAAGCTTTCTTT.

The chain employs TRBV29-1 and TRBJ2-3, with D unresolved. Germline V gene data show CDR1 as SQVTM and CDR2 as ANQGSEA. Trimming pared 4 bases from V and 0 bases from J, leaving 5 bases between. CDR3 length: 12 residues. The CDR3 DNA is TGCAGCGTTGCGGAAAGCACAGATACGCAGTATTTT. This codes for CSVAESTDTQYF.

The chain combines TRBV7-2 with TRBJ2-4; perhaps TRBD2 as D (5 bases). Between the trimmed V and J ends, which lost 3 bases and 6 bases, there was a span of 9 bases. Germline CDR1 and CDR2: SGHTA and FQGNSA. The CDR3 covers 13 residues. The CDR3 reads CASSFTEVNIQYF. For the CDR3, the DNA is TGTGCCAGCAGCTTTACGGAGGTAAACATTCAGTACTTC.

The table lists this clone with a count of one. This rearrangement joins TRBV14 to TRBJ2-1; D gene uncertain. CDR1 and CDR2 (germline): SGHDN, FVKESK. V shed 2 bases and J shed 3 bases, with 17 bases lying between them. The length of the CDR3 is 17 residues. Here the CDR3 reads CASSQRILIKDYNEQFF. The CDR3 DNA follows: TGTGCCAGCAGCCAAAGGATCCTAATAAAAGACTACAATGAGCAGTTCTTC. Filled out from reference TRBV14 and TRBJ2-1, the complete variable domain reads EAGVTQFPSHSVIEKGQTVTLRCDPISGHDNLYWYRRVMGKEIKFLLHFVKESKQDESGMPNNRFLAERTGGTYSTLKVQPAELEDSGVYFCASSQRILIKDYNEQFFGPGTRLTVL.

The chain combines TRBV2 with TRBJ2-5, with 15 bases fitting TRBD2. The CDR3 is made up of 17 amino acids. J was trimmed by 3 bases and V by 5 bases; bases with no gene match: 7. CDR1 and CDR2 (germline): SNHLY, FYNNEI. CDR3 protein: CASSLGLAGGREETQYF. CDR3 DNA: TGTGCCAGCAGTCTCGGACTAGCGGGAGGGCGGGAAGAGACCCAGTACTTC.

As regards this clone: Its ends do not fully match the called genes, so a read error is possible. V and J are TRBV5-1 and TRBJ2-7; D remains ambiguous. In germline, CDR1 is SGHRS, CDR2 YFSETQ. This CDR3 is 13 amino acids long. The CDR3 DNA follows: TGCGCCAGCGGCTTGGAGAACGCCTACGAGCAGTACTTC. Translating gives CASGLENAYEQYF.

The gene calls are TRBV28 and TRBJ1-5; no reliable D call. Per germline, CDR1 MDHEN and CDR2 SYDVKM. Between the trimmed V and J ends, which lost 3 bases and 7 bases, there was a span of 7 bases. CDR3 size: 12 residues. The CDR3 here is CASSFSRQPQHF. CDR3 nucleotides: TGTGCCAGCAGTTTTTCGAGGCAGCCCCAGCATTTT. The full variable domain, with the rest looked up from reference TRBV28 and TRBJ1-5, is DVKVTQSSRYLVKRTGEKVFLECVQDMDHENMFWYRQDPGLGLRLIYFSYDVKMKEKGDIPEGYSVSREKKERFSLILESASTNQTSMYLCASSFSRQPQHFGDGTRLSIL.

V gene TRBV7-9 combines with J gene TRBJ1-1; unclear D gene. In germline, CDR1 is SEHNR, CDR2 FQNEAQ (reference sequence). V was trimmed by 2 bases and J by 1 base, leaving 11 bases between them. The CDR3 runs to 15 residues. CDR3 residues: CASSLMGHPNTEAFF. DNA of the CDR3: TGTGCCAGCAGCTTAATGGGTCACCCGAACACTGAAGCTTTCTTT. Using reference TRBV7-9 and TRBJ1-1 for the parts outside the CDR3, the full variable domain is DTGVSQNPRHKITKRGQNVTFRCDPISEHNRLYWYRQTLGQGPEFLTYFQNEAQLEKSRLLSDRFSAERPKGSFSTLEIQRTEQGDSAMYLCASSLMGHPNTEAFFGQGTRLTVV.

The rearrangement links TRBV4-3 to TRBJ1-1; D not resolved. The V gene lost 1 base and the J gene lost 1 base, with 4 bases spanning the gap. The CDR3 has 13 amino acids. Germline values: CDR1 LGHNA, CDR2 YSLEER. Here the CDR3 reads CASSQAPNTEAFF. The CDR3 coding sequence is TGCGCCAGCAGCCAAGCCCCGAACACTGAAGCTTTCTTT.

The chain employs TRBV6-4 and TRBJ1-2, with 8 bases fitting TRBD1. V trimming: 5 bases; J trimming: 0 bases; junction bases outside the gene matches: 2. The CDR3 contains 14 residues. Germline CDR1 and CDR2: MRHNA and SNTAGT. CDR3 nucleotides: TGTGCCAGCAGTCAGGACAGGGCTAACTATGGCTACACCTTC. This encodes CASSQDRANYGYTF.

The CDR3 DNA reads TGTGCCAGCAAAAAGATCAGAGCGGGAGCCGATACGCAGTATTTT. It is translated as CASKKIRAGADTQYF. V and J are TRBV28 and TRBJ2-3; 8 nucleotides agree with TRBD2. Germline loops: CDR1 MDHEN, CDR2 SYDVKM. The CDR3 is 15 residues long. J lost 6 bases, V lost 7 bases, and 12 bases had no gene match.

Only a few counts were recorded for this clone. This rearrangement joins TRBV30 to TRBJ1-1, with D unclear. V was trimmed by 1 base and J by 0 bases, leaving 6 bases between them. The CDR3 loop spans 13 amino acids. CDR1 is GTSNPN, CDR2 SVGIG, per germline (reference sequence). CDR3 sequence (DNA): TGTGCCTGGAGTGCGTGGATGAACACTGAAGCTTTCTTT. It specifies CAWSAWMNTEAFF. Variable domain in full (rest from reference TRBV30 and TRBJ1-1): SQTIHQWPATLVQPVGSPLSLECTVEGTSNPNLYWYRQAAGRGLQLLFYSVGIGQISSEVPQNLSASRPQDRQFILSSKKLLLSDSGFYLCAWSAWMNTEAFFGQGTRLTVV.

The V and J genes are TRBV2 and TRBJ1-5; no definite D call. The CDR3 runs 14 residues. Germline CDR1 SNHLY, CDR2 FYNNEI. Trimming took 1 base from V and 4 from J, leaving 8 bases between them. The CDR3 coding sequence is TGTGCCAGCAGTGAAGGCCCCATTAATCAGCCCCAGCATTTT. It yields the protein CASSEGPINQPQHF.